This T cell receptor (beta chain) was captured in a study of cytomegalovirus exposure and HLA in healthy donors. PCR employed 60 Vbeta and 13 Jbeta primers. Produced via immunoSEQ multiplex PCR; TCRdb's table is partial and in-frame only. The sample shows 95,000 to 150,000 clones, around three quarters of them seen only once. This TCR was sampled from a middle-aged woman in good health and CMV-seropositive. Source material: PBMCs.

The CDR3 coding sequence is TGCGCCAGCAGCCAAGTGCAGCGGGAATCCGGGGAGCTGTTTTTT. Translation: CASSQVQRESGELFF. The chain employs TRBV4-1 and TRBJ2-2; 7 nucleotides line up with TRBD2. The germline gives CDR1 MGHRA, CDR2 YSYEKL. This CDR3 region has 15 residues. Losses at the gene ends were 1 base for V and 6 bases for J; bases not matched to a gene: 5.